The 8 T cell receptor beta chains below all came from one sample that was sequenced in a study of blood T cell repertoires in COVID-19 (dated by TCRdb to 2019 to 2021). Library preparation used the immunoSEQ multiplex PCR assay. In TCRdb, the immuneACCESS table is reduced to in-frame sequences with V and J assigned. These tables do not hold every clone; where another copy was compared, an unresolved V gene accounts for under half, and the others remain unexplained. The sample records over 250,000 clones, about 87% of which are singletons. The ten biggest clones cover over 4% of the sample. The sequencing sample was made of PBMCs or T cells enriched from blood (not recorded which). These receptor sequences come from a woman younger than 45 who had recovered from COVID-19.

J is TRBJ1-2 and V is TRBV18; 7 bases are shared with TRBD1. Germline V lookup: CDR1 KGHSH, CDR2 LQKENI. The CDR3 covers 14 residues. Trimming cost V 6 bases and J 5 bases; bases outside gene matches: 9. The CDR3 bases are TGTGCCAGCTCGCCAGCCAGGGGGTCATATGGCTACACCTTC. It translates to CASSPARGSYGYTF.

The CDR3 region is CAISGPSPQGRTYEQYF. The CDR3 DNA sequence: TGTGCCATCAGTGGGCCATCCCCACAGGGGAGGACCTACGAGCAGTACTTC. The V call is TRBV10-3, the J call TRBJ2-7, with D maybe TRBD1 (7 bases). The CDR3 contains 17 residues. V lost 4 bases and J lost 2, with 21 bases in between. Germline V CDR1 and CDR2: ENHRY, SYGVKD.

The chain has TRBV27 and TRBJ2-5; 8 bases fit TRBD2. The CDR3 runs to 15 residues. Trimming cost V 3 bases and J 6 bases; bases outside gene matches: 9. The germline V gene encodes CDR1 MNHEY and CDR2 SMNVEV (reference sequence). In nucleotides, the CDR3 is TGTGCCAGCAGTTTCCTCGGGGGGGCCCACCAGACCCAGTACTTC. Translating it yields CASSFLGGAHQTQYF.

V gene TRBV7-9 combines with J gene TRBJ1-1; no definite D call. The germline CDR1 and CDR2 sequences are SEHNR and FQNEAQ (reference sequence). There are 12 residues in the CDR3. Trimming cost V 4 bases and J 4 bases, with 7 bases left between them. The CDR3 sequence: CASSSSLTEAFF. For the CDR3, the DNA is TGTGCCAGCAGCTCGTCCCTCACTGAAGCTTTCTTT.

The CDR3 nucleotides are TGTGCCAGCAGCCTCCTCCCGGGACAGGGATCCTACGAGCAGTACTTC. Its protein is CASSLLPGQGSYEQYF. The V call is TRBV5-6, the J call TRBJ2-7, with 9 bases lining up with TRBD1. The V segment lost 4 bases and the J segment 1 base; nucleotides outside the gene matches: 9. The CDR3 length is 16 residues. Germline V gene sequence: CDR1 SGHDT, CDR2 YYEEEE.

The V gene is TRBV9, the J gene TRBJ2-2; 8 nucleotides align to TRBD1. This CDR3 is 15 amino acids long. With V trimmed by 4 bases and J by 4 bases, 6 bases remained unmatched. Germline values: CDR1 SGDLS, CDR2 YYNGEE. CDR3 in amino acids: CASSPRTGPTGELFF. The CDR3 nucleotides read TGTGCCAGCAGCCCCCGGACAGGGCCCACCGGGGAGCTGTTTTTT.

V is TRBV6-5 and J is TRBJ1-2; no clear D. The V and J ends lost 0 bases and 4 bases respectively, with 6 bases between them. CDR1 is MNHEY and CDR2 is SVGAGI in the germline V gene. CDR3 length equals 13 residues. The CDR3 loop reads CASSYSTSYGYTF. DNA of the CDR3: TGTGCCAGCAGTTACTCGACTAGCTATGGCTACACCTTC.

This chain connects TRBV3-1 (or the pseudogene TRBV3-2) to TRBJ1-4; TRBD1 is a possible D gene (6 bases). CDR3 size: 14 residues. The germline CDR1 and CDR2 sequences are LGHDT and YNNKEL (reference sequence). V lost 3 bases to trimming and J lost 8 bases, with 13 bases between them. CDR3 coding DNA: TGTGCCAGCAGCCAGTCCTATCAGGGGGAAAAACTGTTTTTT. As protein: CASSQSYQGEKLFF.